This TCR beta chain stems from a study of cytomegalovirus exposure and HLA in healthy donors. Study summary: Of the donors genotyped, approximately 410 in all, 75% to 90% fell in the Caucasian-associated ancestry cluster. Overall study findings and caveats: There were reportedly fewer N-insertions in an Asian-associated ancestry cluster than the approximately 600-donor mean, in a later analysis. Some TCR beta chains (roughly 150 of them) were listed as cytomegalovirus-associated. TCR beta chains associated with HLA were, in a later analysis, more clonally expanded than equally common others.

From germline, CDR1 is MGHRA and CDR2 YSYEKL. The CDR3 runs to 14 residues. Trimming shortened V by 1 base and J by 3 bases, and 10 bases separated the two germline ends. PCR involved 60 Vbeta and 13 Jbeta primers. This table comes from immunoSEQ multiplex PCR, and its TCRdb copy is limited to in-frame clones, with some not included. Here the sample spans around 200,000 clones, 65% to 80% being singletons. About this clone itself: Its antigen is as yet unknown.

Sequencing input: PBMCs. The sequence derives from a woman aged 25 to 39 in good health and CMV-seropositive. V and J are TRBV4-1 and TRBJ2-7; D gene uncertain. The CDR3 region is CASSQGHTNYEQYF. The CDR3 DNA follows: TGCGCCAGCAGCCAAGGTCACACGAACTACGAGCAGTACTTC.